The clone carrying this TCR beta chain was recorded many times. What it recognizes is unknown. These data originate in a study of prognosis after radiotherapy for stage I lung cancer. Notes on the study in general: Usage of TRBV and TRBJ genes reportedly differed between metastatic and non-metastatic patients.

Germline lookup yields CDR1 SGHNT and CDR2 YYREEE (reference sequence). The CDR3 length is 14 residues. Trimming removed 1 base from V and 4 bases from J, with 11 bases in between. With two time points in the design, 6 to 7.5 milliliters of peripheral blood were drawn at each one. Multiplex PCR in two rounds served to amplify TCR beta CDR3 from genomic DNA. First-round PCR, the initial amplification, used primers specific to each TRBV and TRBJ gene. One entry per CDR3 protein results from TCRdb running MiXCR on the multiplex PCR reads. The table records 30,000 to 35,000 distinct CDR3 sequences, about half of them present only once.

The rearrangement links TRBV5-4 to TRBJ1-2; tentative D call: TRBD1 (6 bases). The sequences come from PBMCs, collected before or after stereotactic body radiation therapy (not recorded which). This TCR was recovered from a donor at least 50 years old with non-small cell lung cancer. The CDR3 region is CASSLSTGTYGYTF. CDR3 nucleotide sequence: TGTGCCAGCAGCTTGTCAACAGGGACCTATGGCTACACCTTC.